A single sample is the source of the 30 T cell receptor beta chains below, sequenced in a study of siplizumab effects on memory and regulatory T cells. Cells of the mixed lymphocyte reaction were cocultured at 37 degrees C for over 5 days. No antigens are known for them. The repertoire was sequenced with immunoSEQ multiplex PCR; TCRdb's copy has only in-frame clones and lacks some. The table has approximately 10,000 clones, around 43% seen once. Sequencing was done on a sample of CFSE-low (dividing) CD8+ T cells sorted from an allogeneic mixed lymphocyte reaction. Receptor source: a human donor in good health; the cells came from an allogeneic mixed lymphocyte reaction. Some clones in this sample may be carry-over from other donors' samples.

About this clone itself: A far bigger clonotype differs at one base, so this is likely a read error. This rearrangement joins TRBV25-1 to TRBJ1-2; D is possibly TRBD1 (5 bases). Germline lookup yields CDR1 MGHDK and CDR2 SYGVNS. V gave up 8 bases and J gave up 2 bases, with 12 bases separating them. The CDR3 consists of 13 residues. In DNA, the CDR3 is TGTGCCAGCTCCGTTGGGGCAAACTATGGCTACACCTTC. It encodes CASSVGANYGYTF.

This rearrangement joins TRBV5-4 to TRBJ2-7, with 7 positions matching TRBD2. CDR3 size: 14 residues. V was clipped by 5 bases and J by 1 base; unmatched bases: 6. The germline gives CDR1 SGHNT, CDR2 YYREEE (reference sequence). This CDR3 reads CASRSSGRSYEQYF. CDR3 bases: TGTGCCAGCAGGAGTTCCGGGAGGTCCTACGAGCAGTACTTC.

In nucleotides, the CDR3 is TGCGCCAGCAGCCAAGGGGGGGACCGCCACTACACCTTC. The encoded protein is CASSQGGDRHYTF. This chain connects TRBV4-1 to TRBJ1-2, with D perhaps TRBD1 (5 bases). V lost 1 base and J 10 bases, leaving 13 bases between the germline ends. In germline, CDR1 is MGHRA, CDR2 YSYEKL. The CDR3 covers 13 residues.

On this clone itself: This sequence may be a read error, since a much larger clone differs from it by one base. Here the CDR3 reads CASGREIRQPQHF. CDR3 nucleotides: TGTGCCTCCGGAAGGGAGATAAGGCAGCCCCAGCATTTT. The rearrangement links TRBV27 to TRBJ1-5; unclear D gene. Per germline, CDR1 MNHEY and CDR2 SMNVEV (reference sequence). Trimming took 11 bases from V and 7 from J, leaving 18 bases between them. The CDR3 is 13 amino acids.

This rearrangement joins TRBV5-4 to TRBJ2-3, with TRBD2 matching over 13 bases. In germline, CDR1 is SGHNT, CDR2 YYREEE (reference sequence). This CDR3 is 18 amino acids long. The V gene end was trimmed by 4 bases and the J gene end by 2 bases; junction bases not matched to a gene: 10. CDR3 amino acids: CASSQTSGGNKFTDTQYF. CDR3 DNA sequence: TGTGCCAGCAGCCAGACTAGCGGGGGGAACAAGTTCACAGATACGCAGTATTTT. Full variable domain (missing parts from reference TRBV5-4 and TRBJ2-3): ETGVTQSPTHLIKTRGQQVTLRCSSQSGHNTVSWYQQALGQGPQFIFQYYREEENGRGNFPPRFSGLQFPNYSSELNVNALELDDSALYLCASSQTSGGNKFTDTQYFGPGTRLTVL.

This chain connects TRBV29-1 to TRBJ1-2, with TRBD1 as a possible D gene (6 bases). The CDR3 length is 14 residues. Germline V gene lookup returns CDR1 SQVTM and CDR2 ANQGSEA. Deletions cut 1 base from V and 1 base from J, with 10 bases between. Written as DNA, the CDR3 is TGCAGCGTTGAAGGCGGACAGCATAACTATGGCTACACCTTC. The encoded protein is CSVEGGQHNYGYTF. Full variable domain (outside the CDR3, taken from reference TRBV29-1 and TRBJ1-2): SAVISQKPSRDICQRGTSLTIQCQVDSQVTMMFWYRQQPGQSLTLIATANQGSEATYESGFVIDKFPISRPNLTFSTLTVSNMSPEDSSIYLCSVEGGQHNYGYTFGSGTRLTVV.

In its sample, this clone was seen once. CDR3 residues: CASSFVGPYNEQFF. For the CDR3, the DNA is TGTGCCAGCAGCTTTGTAGGCCCCTACAATGAGCAGTTCTTC. The J gene is TRBJ2-1, the V gene TRBV11-3; no clear D. The CDR3 contains 14 residues. CDR1 is SGHNT, CDR2 YENEEA, per germline. V was shortened by 3 bases and J by 2 bases, with 8 bases between the two germline ends.

The CDR3 nucleotides read TGTGCCAGCAGCTTAACACCACCCCTGGCGAACACCGGGGAGCTGTTTTTT. Protein: CASSLTPPLANTGELFF. V usage is TRBV5-6 and J usage is TRBJ2-2; D is unclear. Germline CDR1 and CDR2: SGHDT and YYEEEE. The CDR3 runs to 17 residues. The V and J ends lost 2 bases and 0 bases respectively, with 14 bases between them.

The chain couples TRBV28 to TRBJ1-2; 9 bases fit TRBD1. The V segment lost 5 bases and the J segment 7 bases; nucleotides outside the gene matches: 8. Germline CDR1 and CDR2: MDHEN and SYDVKM. The CDR3 contains 14 residues. The CDR3 coding sequence is TGTGCCAGCAGTCCACGGACAGGGGATCGTGGCTACACCTTC. This translates into CASSPRTGDRGYTF.

This clone was counted only a few times. This chain joins TRBV19 and TRBJ2-7, with a weak D call TRBD2 (5 bases). Germline V CDR1 and CDR2: LNHDA, SQIVND (reference sequence). This CDR3 has 13 residues. The germline V and J ends were trimmed by 2 bases and 0 bases, with 5 bases remaining between them. CDR3 sequence reads: CASSISGSYEQYF. In DNA form, the CDR3 reads TGTGCCAGTAGTATAAGCGGCTCCTACGAGCAGTACTTC.

This clone was observed a single time. This chain connects TRBV7-1 to TRBJ2-5, with D maybe TRBD1 (5 bases). TRBV7-1 is recorded as an ORF, its role being uncertain. This CDR3 is 14 amino acids long. V lost 5 bases and J 0 bases, leaving 10 bases between the germline ends. The CDR3: CASSGAPYQETQYF. CDR3 nucleotide sequence: TGTGCCAGCAGCGGGGCTCCGTACCAAGAGACCCAGTACTTC.

V and J are TRBV19 and TRBJ2-1, with D unclear. The V gene lost 3 bases and the J gene lost 6 bases, with 9 bases spanning the gap. CDR1 and CDR2 (germline): LNHDA, SQIVND (reference sequence). This CDR3 spans 13 amino acids. In DNA form, the CDR3 reads TGTGCCAGTAGTATGACGGACCTCAATGAGCAGTTCTTC. Translating gives CASSMTDLNEQFF.

The V gene is TRBV6-5, the J gene TRBJ1-5; weak D call: TRBD1 (5 bases). The CDR3 runs to 10 residues. The germline V gene has CDR1 MNHEY and CDR2 SVGAGI. The V gene lost 11 bases and the J gene lost 3 bases, with 5 bases spanning the gap. The CDR3 bases are TGTGCCGGGGCCAATCAGCCCCAGCATTTT. Amino acids: CAGANQPQHF.

This clone is medium-sized by share. V usage is TRBV7-9 and J usage is TRBJ2-5; a weak D match, TRBD1 (6 bases). V was cut by 0 bases and J by 0 bases, with 11 bases left in between. The CDR3 extends over 16 amino acids. The germline V gene encodes CDR1 SEHNR and CDR2 FQNEAQ (reference sequence). The CDR3 DNA reads TGTGCCAGCAGCTTAGCGCTCTCAGGGGACCAAGAGACCCAGTACTTC. This codes for CASSLALSGDQETQYF. The full variable domain, with the rest looked up from reference TRBV7-9 and TRBJ2-5, is DTGVSQNPRHKITKRGQNVTFRCDPISEHNRLYWYRQTLGQGPEFLTYFQNEAQLEKSRLLSDRFSAERPKGSFSTLEIQRTEQGDSAMYLCASSLALSGDQETQYFGPGTRLLVL.

V gene TRBV6-6 combines with J gene TRBJ2-1, with D hard to call. The V end was cut by 2 bases, the J end by 10 bases, with 12 bases between. CDR1 is MNHNY, CDR2 SVGAGI, per germline (reference sequence). The CDR3 sequence is 13 residues long. In DNA, the CDR3 is TGTGCCAGCAGTTACGTCCTAGGGATAGAGCAGTTCTTC. It is translated as CASSYVLGIEQFF.

This sequence joins TRBV4-1 and TRBJ2-7; D is possibly TRBD1 (5 bases). The CDR3 extends over 14 amino acids. The V gene lost 3 bases and the J gene lost 3 bases, with 12 bases spanning the gap. The germline V gene has CDR1 MGHRA and CDR2 YSYEKL. The CDR3 sequence is CASSHRTPDYEQYF. The CDR3 DNA is TGCGCCAGCAGCCATAGGACACCCGACTACGAGCAGTACTTC.

This clone was found a few times. The chain employs TRBV11-2 and TRBJ1-1, with a tentative D call TRBD1 (5 bases). Trimming took off 5 bases at V and 4 bases at J, with 14 bases between the two ends. Germline V gene sequence: CDR1 SGHAT, CDR2 FQNNGV. The CDR3 spans 14 residues. The CDR3 spells CASSLSPGGTEAFF. In nucleotides, the CDR3 is TGTGCCAGCAGCCTTTCCCCGGGGGGCACTGAAGCTTTCTTT.

This sequence joins TRBV28 and TRBJ1-4, with D perhaps matching TRBD1 (5 bases). V was clipped by 3 bases and J by 7 bases, with 15 bases between them. This CDR3 region has 15 residues. Germline V gene data show CDR1 as MDHEN and CDR2 as SYDVKM. The CDR3 region is CASSFVSGRGEKLFF. In nucleotides, the CDR3 is TGTGCCAGCAGTTTTGTTTCGGGGAGGGGTGAAAAACTGTTTTTT.

This clone was found a few times. The chain joins TRBV4-1 to TRBJ2-7; D call uncertain. The CDR3 is 14 residues long. The germline V gene has CDR1 MGHRA and CDR2 YSYEKL. V gave up 5 bases and J gave up 3 bases, with 14 bases separating them. This CDR3 reads CASSYGPLIYEQYF. The DNA for the CDR3 is TGCGCCAGCAGCTATGGACCTCTTATCTACGAGCAGTACTTC.

This clone was recorded a few times. The chain has TRBV13 and TRBJ2-7; TRBD2 matches at 8 bases. Germline V gene lookup returns CDR1 PRHDT and CDR2 FYEKMQ (reference sequence). This CDR3 is 14 amino acids long. Unmatched junction bases numbered 3, after V lost 0 bases and J lost 5 bases. In nucleotides, the CDR3 is TGTGCCAGCAGCTTAGGTTCGGGGGGGAACGAGCAGTACTTC. This codes for CASSLGSGGNEQYF.

This rearrangement joins TRBV12-5 to TRBJ1-1; D is uncertain. This CDR3 is 12 amino acids long. The ends were cut back, 0 bases at V and 4 bases at J, with 3 bases in the middle. CDR1 and CDR2 from the germline V gene are LGHNT and FRNRAP. CDR3 DNA: TGTGCTAGTGGTTTGGTAATCACTGAAGCTTTCTTT. Translation: CASGLVITEAFF.

This clone is labeled medium-sized. The chain recombines TRBV2 with TRBJ2-7; 12 positions agree with TRBD1. This CDR3 spans 15 amino acids. Unmatched junction bases numbered 5, after V lost 6 bases and J lost 2 bases. The germline gives CDR1 SNHLY, CDR2 FYNNEI. CDR3 bases: TGTGCCAGCAGGGGGGACAGGGGGCGGCCCTACGAGCAGTACTTC. Its translation: CASRGDRGRPYEQYF.

By frequency in the sample, this clone is medium-sized (0.01 to 0.1%). The chain carries TRBV7-6 and TRBJ1-4; possibly TRBD1 for D (5 bases). V shed 0 bases and J shed 8 bases, with 13 bases lying between them. Per the germline V gene, CDR1 is SGHVS and CDR2 is FNYEAQ. The CDR3 runs 15 residues. The CDR3 region is CASSLASGAGEKLFF. The CDR3 DNA follows: TGTGCCAGCAGCTTAGCGTCTGGGGCCGGGGAAAAACTGTTTTTT.

This clone was counted a single time. The same CDR3 is also encoded by other DNA sequences in this sample. The chain combines TRBV12-5 with TRBJ2-1; D gene uncertain. Germline CDR1 reads LGHNT; CDR2 reads FRNRAP. V was shortened by 0 bases and J by 0 bases, with 15 bases between the two germline ends. This CDR3 contains 18 residues. DNA of the CDR3: TGTGCTAGTGGTTTGGTAGTCGCAGGATGGGCCTCCTACAATGAGCAGTTCTTC. Amino acids: CASGLVVAGWASYNEQFF.

The gene calls are TRBV7-6 and TRBJ2-5, with 8 bases identical to TRBD2. The CDR3 has 14 residues. Germline trimming cut 1 base from V and 5 bases from J; bases unmatched to any gene: 3. Germline loops: CDR1 SGHVS, CDR2 FNYEAQ. The CDR3 spells CASSLEREFETQYF. The CDR3 DNA reads TGTGCCAGCAGCTTAGAGCGGGAGTTTGAGACCCAGTACTTC.

The chain employs TRBV19 and TRBJ2-7; D tentatively fits TRBD1 or TRBD2 (5 bases each). Trimming removed 6 bases from V and 3 bases from J, with 18 bases in between. This CDR3 contains 15 residues. In germline, CDR1 is LNHDA, CDR2 SQIVND (reference sequence). The CDR3 DNA is TGTGCCAGTAGCCCAGGGTCCGGAGGAAACTACGAGCAGTACTTC. Amino acid sequence: CASSPGSGGNYEQYF.

CDR3 in amino acids: CASSMPQQGDSYEQYF. The CDR3 coding sequence is TGTGCCAGCAGTATGCCCCAGCAGGGTGACTCCTACGAGCAGTACTTC. The rearrangement links TRBV27 to TRBJ2-7, with D perhaps TRBD1 (5 bases). CDR3 length: 16 amino acids. Germline V gene sequence: CDR1 MNHEY, CDR2 SMNVEV (reference sequence). Trimming removed 5 bases at V and 0 bases at J, with 17 bases between.

The chain joins TRBV5-4 to TRBJ2-2; 8 bases line up with TRBD2. V was pared by 0 bases and J by 0 bases, with 7 bases of the junction left unmatched. This CDR3 has 18 residues. Germline assignment: CDR1 SGHNT and CDR2 YYREEE (reference sequence). In nucleotides, the CDR3 is TGTGCCAGCAGCTTGGACCCAGCGGGGGCCGCGAACACCGGGGAGCTGTTTTTT. Amino acid sequence: CASSLDPAGAANTGELFF.

The CDR3 bases are TGTGCCAGCAGTTACTCGACAGGGGGCTTCTACGAGCAGTACTTC. This translates into CASSYSTGGFYEQYF. This chain uses TRBV6-6 with TRBJ2-7; 10 bases match TRBD1. With V trimmed by 0 bases and J by 3 bases, 2 bases remained unmatched. Germline V lookup: CDR1 MNHNY, CDR2 SVGAGI (reference sequence). There are 15 residues in the CDR3.

This chain uses TRBV29-1 with TRBJ2-2; unclear D gene. Germline V gene sequence: CDR1 SQVTM, CDR2 ANQGSEA. Trimming took off 6 bases at V and 3 bases at J, with 8 bases between the two ends. This CDR3 spans 12 amino acids. This chain's CDR3 is CSVTTDTGELFF. CDR3 nucleotide sequence: TGCAGCGTCACCACAGACACCGGGGAGCTGTTTTTT.